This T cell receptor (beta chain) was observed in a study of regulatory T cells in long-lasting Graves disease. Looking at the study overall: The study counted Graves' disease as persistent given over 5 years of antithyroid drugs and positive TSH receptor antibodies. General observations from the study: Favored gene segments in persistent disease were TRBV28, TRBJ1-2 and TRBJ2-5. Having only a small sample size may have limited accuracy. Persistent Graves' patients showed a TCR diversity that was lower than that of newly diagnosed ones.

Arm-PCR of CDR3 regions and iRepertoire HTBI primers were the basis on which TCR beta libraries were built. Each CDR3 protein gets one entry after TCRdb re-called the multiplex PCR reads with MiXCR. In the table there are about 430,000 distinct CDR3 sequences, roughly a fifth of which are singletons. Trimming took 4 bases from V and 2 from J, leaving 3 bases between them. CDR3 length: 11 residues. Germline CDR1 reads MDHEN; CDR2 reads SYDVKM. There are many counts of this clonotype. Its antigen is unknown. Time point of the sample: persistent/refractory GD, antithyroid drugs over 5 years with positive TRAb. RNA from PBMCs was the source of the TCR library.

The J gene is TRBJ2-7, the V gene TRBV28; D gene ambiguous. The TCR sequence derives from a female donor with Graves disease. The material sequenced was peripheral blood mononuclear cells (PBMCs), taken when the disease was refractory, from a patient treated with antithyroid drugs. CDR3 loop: CASSWAYEQYF. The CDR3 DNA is TGTGCCAGCAGTTGGGCCTACGAGCAGTACTTC.